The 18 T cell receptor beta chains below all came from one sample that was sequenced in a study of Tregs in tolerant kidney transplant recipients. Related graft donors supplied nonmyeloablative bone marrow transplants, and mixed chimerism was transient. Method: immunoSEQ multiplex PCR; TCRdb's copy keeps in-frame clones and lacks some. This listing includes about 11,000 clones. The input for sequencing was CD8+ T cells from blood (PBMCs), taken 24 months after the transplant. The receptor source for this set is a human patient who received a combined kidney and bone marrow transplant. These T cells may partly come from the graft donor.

The CDR3 protein is CASHRGTGSPLHF. CDR3 bases read: TGTGCCAGTCACAGGGGCACAGGCTCACCC. The chain joins TRBV11-2 to TRBJ1-6, with 7 bases identical to TRBD1. The read comes to an end 3 residues before the CDR3 does, leaving the germline J gene to fill in the end. The CDR3 contains 13 residues. Losses at the gene ends were 9 bases for V and 10 bases for J; bases not matched to a gene: 9. Germline CDR1 reads SGHAT; CDR2 reads FQNNGV.

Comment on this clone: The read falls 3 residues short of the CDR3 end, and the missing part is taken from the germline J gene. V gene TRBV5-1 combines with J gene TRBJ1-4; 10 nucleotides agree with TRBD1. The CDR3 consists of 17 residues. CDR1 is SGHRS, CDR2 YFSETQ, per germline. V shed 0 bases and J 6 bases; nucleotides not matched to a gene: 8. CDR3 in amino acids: CASSLGPRQGADEKLFF. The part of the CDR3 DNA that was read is TGCGCCAGCAGCTTGGGCCCTAGACAGGGGGCGGATGAAAAA.

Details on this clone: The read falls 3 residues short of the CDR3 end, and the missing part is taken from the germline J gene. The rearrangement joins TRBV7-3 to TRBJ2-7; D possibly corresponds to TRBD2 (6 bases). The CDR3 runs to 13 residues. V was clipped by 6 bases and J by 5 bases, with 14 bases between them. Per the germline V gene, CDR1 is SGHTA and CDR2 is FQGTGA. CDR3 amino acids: CASRPGLRDEQYF. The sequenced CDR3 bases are TGTGCCAGCAGGCCGGGACTTCGGGACGAG.

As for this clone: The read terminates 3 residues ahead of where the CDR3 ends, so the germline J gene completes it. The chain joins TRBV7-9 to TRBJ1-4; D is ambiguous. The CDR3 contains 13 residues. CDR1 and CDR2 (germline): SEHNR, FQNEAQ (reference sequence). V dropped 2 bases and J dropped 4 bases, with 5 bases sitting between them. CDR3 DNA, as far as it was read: TGTGCCAGCAGCTTACCCGTTAATGAAAAA. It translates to CASSLPVNEK. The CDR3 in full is CASSLPVNEKLFF.

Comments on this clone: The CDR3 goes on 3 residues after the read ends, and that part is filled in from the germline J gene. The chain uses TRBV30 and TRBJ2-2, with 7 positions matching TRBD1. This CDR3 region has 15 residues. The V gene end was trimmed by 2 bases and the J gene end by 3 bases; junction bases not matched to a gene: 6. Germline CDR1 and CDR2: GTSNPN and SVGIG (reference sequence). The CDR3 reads CAWSLYRGYTGELFF. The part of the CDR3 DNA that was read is TGTGCCTGGAGTCTCTACAGGGGATACACCGGGGAG.

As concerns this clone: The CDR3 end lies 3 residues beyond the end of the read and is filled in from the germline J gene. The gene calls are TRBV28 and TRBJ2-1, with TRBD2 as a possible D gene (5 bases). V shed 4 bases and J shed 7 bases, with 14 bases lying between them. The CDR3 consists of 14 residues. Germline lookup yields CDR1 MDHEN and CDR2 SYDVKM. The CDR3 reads CASSWRGSGNEQFF. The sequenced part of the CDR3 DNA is TGTGCCAGCAGTTGGAGAGGGTCGGGGAATGAG.

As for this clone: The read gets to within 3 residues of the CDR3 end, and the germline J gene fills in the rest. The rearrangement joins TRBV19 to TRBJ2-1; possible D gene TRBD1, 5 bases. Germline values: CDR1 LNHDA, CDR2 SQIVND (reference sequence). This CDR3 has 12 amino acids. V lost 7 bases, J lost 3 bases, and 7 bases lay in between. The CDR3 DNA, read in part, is TGTGCCAGTACAGGGAACTACAATGAG. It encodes CASTGNYNE. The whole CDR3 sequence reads CASTGNYNEQFF.

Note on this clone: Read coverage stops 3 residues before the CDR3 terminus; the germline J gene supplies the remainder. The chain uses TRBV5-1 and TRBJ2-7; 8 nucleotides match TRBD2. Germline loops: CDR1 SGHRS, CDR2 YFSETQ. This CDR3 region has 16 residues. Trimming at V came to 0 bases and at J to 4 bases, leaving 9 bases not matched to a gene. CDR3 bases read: TGCGCCAGCAGCTTGGCCCCCAGCGGGAGTGGGTACGAG. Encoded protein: CASSLAPSGSGYE. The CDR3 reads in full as CASSLAPSGSGYEQYF.

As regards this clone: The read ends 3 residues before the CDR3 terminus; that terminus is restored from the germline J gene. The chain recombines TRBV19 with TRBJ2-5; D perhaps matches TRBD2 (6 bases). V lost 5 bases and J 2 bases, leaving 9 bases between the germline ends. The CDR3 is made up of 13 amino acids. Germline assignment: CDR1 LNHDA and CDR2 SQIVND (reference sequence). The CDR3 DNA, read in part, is TGTGCCAGTAGTGGAGGGGCACAAGAGACC. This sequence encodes CASSGGAQET. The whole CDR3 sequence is CASSGGAQETQYF.

CDR3 loop: CSARDLPSGSYEQYF. The DNA read from the CDR3 is TGCAGTGCTAGAGATCTCCCTAGCGGGAGTTACGAG. The chain carries TRBV20-1 and TRBJ2-7; 10 bases are a match to TRBD2. The read gets to within 3 residues of the CDR3 end, and the germline J gene fills in the rest. J was trimmed by 4 bases and V by 0 bases; bases with no gene match: 6. The CDR3 extends over 15 amino acids. The V gene's germline CDR1 is DFQATT and CDR2 SNEGSKA (reference sequence).

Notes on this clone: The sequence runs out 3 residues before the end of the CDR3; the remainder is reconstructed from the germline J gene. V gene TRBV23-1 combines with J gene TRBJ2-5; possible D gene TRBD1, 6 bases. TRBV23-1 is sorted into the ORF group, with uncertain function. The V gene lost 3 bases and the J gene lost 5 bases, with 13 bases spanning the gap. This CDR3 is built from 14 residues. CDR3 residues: CASSHLRDTETQYF. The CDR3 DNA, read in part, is TGCGCCAGCAGTCACCTCCGGGACACCGAGACC.

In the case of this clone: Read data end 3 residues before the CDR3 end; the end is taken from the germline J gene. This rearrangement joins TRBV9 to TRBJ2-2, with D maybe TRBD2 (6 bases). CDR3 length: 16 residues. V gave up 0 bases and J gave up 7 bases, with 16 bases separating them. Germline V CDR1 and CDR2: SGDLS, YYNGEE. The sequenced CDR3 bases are TGTGCCAGCAGCGTAGAACCAGGGAGGAAGAGCGGGGAG. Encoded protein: CASSVEPGRKSGE. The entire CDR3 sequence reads CASSVEPGRKSGELFF.

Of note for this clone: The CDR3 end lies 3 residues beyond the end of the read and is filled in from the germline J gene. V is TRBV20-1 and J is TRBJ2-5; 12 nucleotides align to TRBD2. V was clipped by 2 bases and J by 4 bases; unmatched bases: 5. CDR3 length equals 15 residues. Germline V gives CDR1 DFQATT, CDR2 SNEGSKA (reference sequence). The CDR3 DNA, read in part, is TGCAGTGCTAGATCCGCGACTAGCGGGGGAGAGACC. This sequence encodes CSARSATSGGET. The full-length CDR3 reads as CSARSATSGGETQYF.

The covered CDR3 bases are TGTGCCAGCAGCTTATACTTGGGACACTACGAG. Protein sequence: CASSLYLGHYE. The full CDR3 protein is CASSLYLGHYEQYF. This chain uses TRBV7-9 with TRBJ2-7; perhaps TRBD1 as D (6 bases). The read stops 3 residues short of the end of the CDR3; the missing end is completed from the germline J gene. The CDR3 is 14 residues long. V lost 2 bases and J lost 3, with 11 bases in between. Looked up from germline, CDR1 is SEHNR and CDR2 is FQNEAQ (reference sequence).

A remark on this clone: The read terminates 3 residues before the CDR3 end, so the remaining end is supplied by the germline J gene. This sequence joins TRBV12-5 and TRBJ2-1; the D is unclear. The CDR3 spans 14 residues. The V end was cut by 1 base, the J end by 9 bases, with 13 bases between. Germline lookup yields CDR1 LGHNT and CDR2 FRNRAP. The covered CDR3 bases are TGTGCTAGTGGTTTGGGGAGCACTACGGTTGAG. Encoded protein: CASGLGSTTVE. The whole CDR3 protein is CASGLGSTTVEQFF. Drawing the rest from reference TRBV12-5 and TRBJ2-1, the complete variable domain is DARVTQTPRHKVTEMGQEVTMRCQPILGHNTVFWYRQTMMQGLELLAYFRNRAPLDDSGMPKDRFSAEMPDATLATLKIQPSEPRDSAVYFCASGLGSTTVEQFFGPGTRLTVL.

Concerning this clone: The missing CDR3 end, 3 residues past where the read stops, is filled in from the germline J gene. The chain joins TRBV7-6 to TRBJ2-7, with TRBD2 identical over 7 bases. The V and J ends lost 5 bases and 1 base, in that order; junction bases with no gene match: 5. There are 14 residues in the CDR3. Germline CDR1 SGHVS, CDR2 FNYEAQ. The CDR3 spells CASSPRDYSYEQYF. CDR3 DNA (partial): TGTGCCAGCAGCCCGCGGGACTATTCCTACGAG.

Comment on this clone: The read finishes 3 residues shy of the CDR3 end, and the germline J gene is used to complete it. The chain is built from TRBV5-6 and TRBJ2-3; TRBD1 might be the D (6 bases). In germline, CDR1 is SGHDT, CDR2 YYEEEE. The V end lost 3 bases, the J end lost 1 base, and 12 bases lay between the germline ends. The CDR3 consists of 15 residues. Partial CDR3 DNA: TGTGCCAGCAGCTGGGTGACAGGCGGCACAGATACG. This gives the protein CASSWVTGGTDT. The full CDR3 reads CASSWVTGGTDTQYF.

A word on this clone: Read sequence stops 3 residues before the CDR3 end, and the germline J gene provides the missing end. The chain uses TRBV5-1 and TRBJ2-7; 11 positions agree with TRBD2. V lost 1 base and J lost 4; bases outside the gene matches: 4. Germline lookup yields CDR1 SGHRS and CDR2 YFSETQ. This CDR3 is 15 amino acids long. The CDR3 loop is CASSLLTSGIYEQYF. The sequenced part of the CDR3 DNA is TGCGCCAGCAGCTTGCTGACTAGCGGGATTTACGAG.